This T cell receptor (beta chain) stems from a study of T cells in Graves' hyperthyroidism and ophthalmopathy. This clonotype was observed at least ten times. Its antigen is unknown. Over 18 months, lack of ophthalmopathy progression marked Graves' hyperthyroidism as stable. Study observations and caveats: Prediction of ophthalmopathy progression came a median approximately 6.6 months pre-onset.

Authors of the study amplified TCR beta CDR3 regions from RNA transcripts. Carried out on the TCR CDR3, a first-round RT-PCR used the HTBI primer set. TCRdb processed the multiplex PCR reads anew with MiXCR; each CDR3 protein has one entry. This sample yields over 500,000 distinct CDR3 sequences, of which about 15% are seen a single time; about 15% belongs to the top ten. The J segment lost 5 bases and the V segment lost 2 bases, leaving 7 bases of the junction unmatched. The CDR3 covers 16 residues. CDR1 and CDR2 (germline): DFQATT, SNEGSKA (reference sequence). The rearrangement links TRBV20-1 to TRBJ2-7; 15 nucleotides align to TRBD2. This clonotype was obtained from a woman aged 40 to 49 with Graves' hyperthyroidism. Sample: blood. The CDR3 spells CSARRPGTSGRNEQYF. The CDR3 nucleotides read TGCAGTGCTAGACGTCCCGGGACTAGCGGGAGGAACGAGCAGTACTTC.